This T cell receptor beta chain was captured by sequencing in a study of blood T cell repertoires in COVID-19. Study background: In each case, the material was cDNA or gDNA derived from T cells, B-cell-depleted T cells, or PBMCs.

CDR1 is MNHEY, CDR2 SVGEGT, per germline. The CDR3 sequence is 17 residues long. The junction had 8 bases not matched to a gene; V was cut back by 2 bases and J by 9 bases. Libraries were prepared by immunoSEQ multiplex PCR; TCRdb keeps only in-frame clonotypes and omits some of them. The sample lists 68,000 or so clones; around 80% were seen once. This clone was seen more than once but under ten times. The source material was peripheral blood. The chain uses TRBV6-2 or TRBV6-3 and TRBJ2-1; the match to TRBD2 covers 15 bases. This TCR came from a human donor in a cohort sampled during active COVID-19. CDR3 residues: CASSYSPGLAGGSEQFF. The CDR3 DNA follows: TGTGCCAGCAGTTACAGCCCTGGACTAGCGGGGGGGAGTGAGCAGTTCTTC.